This TCR beta chain was sequenced in a study of blood T cells in healthy people across ages. A second roughly 7 to 11 cycle PCR used barcoded and J-beta primers. TCRdb independently ran MiXCR on the 5' RACE reads; one entry per CDR3 protein. The sample comprises around 280,000 distinct CDR3 sequences, roughly 26% of which are singletons, and 25% to 35% rests with the top ten. In germline, CDR1 is MDHEN, CDR2 SYDVKM. V was shortened by 9 bases and J by 4 bases, with 18 bases between the two germline ends. This CDR3 comprises 14 residues. The sequenced material came from blood. The chain has TRBV28 and TRBJ1-2; no reliable D call. The sequence was obtained from a woman aged 65 to 85 in good health. The CDR3 here is CASETPDRIYGYTF. CDR3 nucleotides: TGTGCCAGTGAGACCCCGGACCGGATCTATGGCTACACCTTC.